These 3 T cell receptor beta chains share one sample of origin, sequenced in a study of blood T cell repertoires in COVID-19. Profiled with immunoSEQ multiplex PCR; TCRdb holds only in-frame clones, not every one. The sample carries about 78,000 clones, roughly 73% recorded once. Source material: peripheral blood. The receptor source for this set is a human donor in a cohort sampled during active COVID-19.

Points on this clone: One end of the junction fails to match germline, which may point to a read error. This sequence joins TRBV6-5 and TRBJ1-1; D possibly corresponds to TRBD1 (6 bases). Germline-derived CDR1 and CDR2 are MNHEY and SVGAGI. The CDR3 loop spans 15 amino acids. The CDR3 DNA follows: TGTGCCAGCAGTCCAGCAGCGGGACACCCCACTCAAGCTTTCTTT. Its translation: CASSPAAGHPTQAFF.

The rearrangement uses TRBV6-6 and TRBJ1-1; perhaps TRBD1 as D (5 bases). The CDR3 is made up of 15 amino acids. V was cut by 2 bases and J by 3 bases, with 13 bases left in between. Germline loops: CDR1 MNHNY, CDR2 SVGAGI (reference sequence). For the CDR3, the DNA is TGTGCCAGCAGTTACGGAAGTTACAGGTACACTGAAGCTTTCTTT. Its translation: CASSYGSYRYTEAFF.

The gene calls are TRBV24-1 and TRBJ1-2; D gene ambiguous. The CDR3 is 14 residues long. Trimming removed 5 bases from V and 3 bases from J, with 12 bases in between. Germline V CDR1 and CDR2: KGHDR, SFDVKD. CDR3 region: CATSGAQQDYGYTF. CDR3 coding DNA: TGTGCCACCAGTGGGGCGCAGCAGGACTATGGCTACACCTTC.